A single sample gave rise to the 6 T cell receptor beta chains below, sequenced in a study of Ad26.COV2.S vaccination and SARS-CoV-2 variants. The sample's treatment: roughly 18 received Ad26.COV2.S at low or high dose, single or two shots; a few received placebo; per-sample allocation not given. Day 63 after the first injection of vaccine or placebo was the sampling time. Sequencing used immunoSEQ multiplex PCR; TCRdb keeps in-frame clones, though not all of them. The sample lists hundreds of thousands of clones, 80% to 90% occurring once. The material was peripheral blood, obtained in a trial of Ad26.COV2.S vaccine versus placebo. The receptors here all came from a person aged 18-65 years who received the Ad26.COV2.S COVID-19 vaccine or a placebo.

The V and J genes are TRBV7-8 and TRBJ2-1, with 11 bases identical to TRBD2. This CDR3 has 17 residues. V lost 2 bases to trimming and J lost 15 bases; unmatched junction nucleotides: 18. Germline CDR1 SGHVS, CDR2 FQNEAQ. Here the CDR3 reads CASSLTLTSGRATRRFF. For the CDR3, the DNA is TGTGCCAGCAGCTTAACCCTTACTAGCGGGAGAGCCACCCGGCGGTTCTTC.

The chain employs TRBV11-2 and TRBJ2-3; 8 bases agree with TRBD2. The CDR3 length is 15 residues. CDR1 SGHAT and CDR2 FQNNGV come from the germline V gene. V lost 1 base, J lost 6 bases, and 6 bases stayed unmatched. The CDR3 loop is CASSLGTSLSDTQYF. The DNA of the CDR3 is TGTGCCAGCAGCTTAGGGACTAGCTTATCCGATACGCAGTATTTT.

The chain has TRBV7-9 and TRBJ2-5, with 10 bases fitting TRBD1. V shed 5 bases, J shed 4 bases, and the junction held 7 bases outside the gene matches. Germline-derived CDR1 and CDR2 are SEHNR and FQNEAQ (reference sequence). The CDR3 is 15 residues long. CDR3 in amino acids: CASSIGQGVVETQYF. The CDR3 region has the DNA TGTGCCAGCAGCATTGGACAGGGGGTGGTAGAGACCCAGTACTTC.

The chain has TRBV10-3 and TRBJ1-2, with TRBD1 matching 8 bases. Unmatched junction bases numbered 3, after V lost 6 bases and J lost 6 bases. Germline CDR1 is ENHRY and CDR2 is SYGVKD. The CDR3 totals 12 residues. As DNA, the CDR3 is TGTGCCATCAGCTTGACAGGGGATGGCTACACCTTC. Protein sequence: CAISLTGDGYTF.

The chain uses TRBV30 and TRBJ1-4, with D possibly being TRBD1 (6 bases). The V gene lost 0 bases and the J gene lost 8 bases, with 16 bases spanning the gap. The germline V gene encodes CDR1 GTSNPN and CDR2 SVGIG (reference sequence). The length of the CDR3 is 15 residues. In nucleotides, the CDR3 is TGTGCCTGGAGTGTAGCGGGACAACCGGGGGAAAAACTGTTTTTT. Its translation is CAWSVAGQPGEKLFF.

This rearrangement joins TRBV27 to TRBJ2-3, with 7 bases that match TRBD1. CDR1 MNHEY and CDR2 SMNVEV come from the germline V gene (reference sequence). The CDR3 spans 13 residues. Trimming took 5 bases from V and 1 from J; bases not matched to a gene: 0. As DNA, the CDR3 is TGTGCCAGCAGTGACAGGGGCACAGATACGCAGTATTTT. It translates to CASSDRGTDTQYF.